This entry lists 32 T cell receptor beta chains sequenced from one sample in a study of blood T cell repertoires in COVID-19. Here immunoSEQ multiplex PCR was the method, and the copy in TCRdb shows in-frame clones only, minus some. The sample carries 200,000 to 300,000 clones, roughly four fifths recorded once. Material for sequencing was peripheral blood. Receptors were obtained from a man between 45 and 60 years old with acute or convalescent COVID-19.

CDR3 DNA sequence: TGCAGTGCTAGTCCCATGGGGCCCAGGGGCTTCACAGATACGCAGTATTTT. Translation: CSASPMGPRGFTDTQYF. This chain joins TRBV20-1 and TRBJ2-3; TRBD1 is a possible D gene (6 bases). V was shortened by 3 bases and J by 2 bases, with 21 bases between the two germline ends. This CDR3 is built from 17 residues. Germline CDR1 is DFQATT and CDR2 is SNEGSKA (reference sequence).

The chain has TRBV7-2 and TRBJ1-2; possible D gene TRBD1, 6 bases. This CDR3 is 13 amino acids long. V was cut by 4 bases and J by 8 bases, with 14 bases left in between. The germline gives CDR1 SGHTA, CDR2 FQGNSA. Here the CDR3 DNA reads TGTGCCAGCAGCTCTACAGGGTTGAGCGGCTACACCTTC. The encoded protein is CASSSTGLSGYTF. The variable domain in full, with the rest retrieved from reference TRBV7-2 and TRBJ1-2, is GAGVSQSPSNKVTEKGKDVELRCDPISGHTALYWYRQSLGQGLEFLIYFQGNSAPDKSGLPSDRFSAERTGGSVSTLTIQRTQQEDSAVYLCASSSTGLSGYTFGSGTRLTVV.

The J gene is TRBJ2-7, the V gene TRBV24-1; tentatively, D is TRBD2 (6 bases). CDR1 is KGHDR and CDR2 is SFDVKD in the germline V gene. CDR3 length: 15 amino acids. V was clipped by 3 bases and J by 3 bases, with 14 bases between them. The CDR3 reads CATSDPRDSIYEQYF. The DNA for the CDR3 is TGTGCCACCAGTGATCCGCGGGACTCAATCTACGAGCAGTACTTC.

This sequence joins TRBV5-5 and TRBJ2-4, with 7 nucleotides matching TRBD2. J was trimmed by 4 bases and V by 1 base; bases with no gene match: 2. The germline gives CDR1 SGHKS, CDR2 YYEKEE (reference sequence). The CDR3 runs 14 residues. The CDR3 protein is CASSLLREKNIQYF. In nucleotides, the CDR3 is TGTGCCAGCAGCTTGTTGCGGGAGAAAAACATTCAGTACTTC.

The chain couples TRBV28 to TRBJ1-2; 8 nucleotides match TRBD1. Germline values: CDR1 MDHEN, CDR2 SYDVKM. This CDR3 region has 13 residues. V gave up 9 bases and J gave up 8 bases; unmatched junction bases: 11. The CDR3 DNA reads TGTGCCAGTGGACAGGGTTCTTCTTGGGGCTACACCTTC. The encoded protein is CASGQGSSWGYTF.

The genes are TRBV7-9 and TRBJ1-5; D remains ambiguous. The CDR3 spans 11 residues. V lost 5 bases, J lost 9 bases, and 8 bases lay in between. In germline, CDR1 is SEHNR, CDR2 FQNEAQ (reference sequence). Here the CDR3 reads CASSPSGPQHF. The CDR3, as DNA: TGTGCCAGCAGCCCCTCAGGGCCCCAGCATTTT.

The rearrangement joins TRBV27 to TRBJ2-1; 8 bases fit TRBD2. Losses at the gene ends were 3 bases for V and 6 bases for J; bases not matched to a gene: 4. CDR1 MNHEY and CDR2 SMNVEV come from the germline V gene (reference sequence). This CDR3 is 14 amino acids long. In DNA, the CDR3 is TGTGCCAGCAGTTTCCCGGGACTAGGCAATGAGCAGTTCTTC. This translates into CASSFPGLGNEQFF.

Many counts were recorded for this clone. The V and J genes are TRBV28 and TRBJ1-1; 9 nucleotides line up with TRBD1. The CDR3 sequence is 15 residues long. The V and J ends lost 3 bases and 9 bases, in that order; junction bases with no gene match: 11. Per germline, CDR1 MDHEN and CDR2 SYDVKM. The CDR3 protein is CASSLSTGGAVKAFF. CDR3 sequence (DNA): TGTGCCAGCAGTTTGTCCACAGGGGGCGCGGTTAAAGCTTTCTTT.

The chain recombines TRBV9 with TRBJ1-6; D is unresolved. This CDR3 region has 16 residues. Trimming took off 0 bases at V and 5 bases at J, with 12 bases between the two ends. CDR1 and CDR2 (germline): SGDLS, YYNGEE. Here the CDR3 DNA reads TGTGCCAGCAGCGTAGCAGCGGCGGGGAATAATTCACCCCTCCACTTT. It translates to CASSVAAAGNNSPLHF.

V gene TRBV28 combines with J gene TRBJ1-2; D is undetermined. Germline V gene sequence: CDR1 MDHEN, CDR2 SYDVKM. This CDR3 contains 14 residues. Trimming removed 2 bases at V and 3 bases at J, with 10 bases between. CDR3 residues: CASSLIRSDYGYTF. As DNA, the CDR3 is TGTGCCAGCAGTTTAATCAGAAGCGACTATGGCTACACCTTC.

The chain employs TRBV19 and TRBJ1-1; 9 nucleotides align to TRBD1. The germline gives CDR1 LNHDA, CDR2 SQIVND (reference sequence). The CDR3 loop spans 14 amino acids. J was trimmed by 5 bases and V by 4 bases; bases with no gene match: 5. CDR3 in amino acids: CASSTRQGGTEAFF. The CDR3 DNA reads as TGTGCCAGTAGTACCAGACAGGGGGGGACTGAAGCTTTCTTT.

V usage is TRBV4-1 and J usage is TRBJ1-3; TRBD1 matches 7 bases. CDR1 MGHRA and CDR2 YSYEKL come from the germline V gene. The CDR3 spans 15 residues. J was trimmed by 4 bases and V by 1 base; bases with no gene match: 4. CDR3 sequence: CASSQGQGDGNTIYF. Written as DNA, the CDR3 is TGCGCCAGCAGCCAAGGTCAGGGGGACGGAAACACCATATATTTT.

The chain combines TRBV30 with TRBJ2-5, with 7 positions matching TRBD2. CDR3 length: 15 residues. V shed 7 bases and J 5 bases; nucleotides not matched to a gene: 16. The germline gives CDR1 GTSNPN, CDR2 SVGIG (reference sequence). The CDR3 region is CALTSWSKAQETQYF. The CDR3 DNA follows: TGTGCCTTGACTAGCTGGAGCAAGGCCCAGGAGACCCAGTACTTC.

This clone occurred a few times. The rearrangement uses TRBV7-3 and TRBJ2-2, with D tentatively TRBD1 (6 bases). CDR1 SGHTA and CDR2 FQGTGA come from the germline V gene. The CDR3 contains 16 residues. V dropped 4 bases and J dropped 0 bases, with 12 bases sitting between them. The CDR3 sequence is CASSSQGHTNTGELFF. In DNA, the CDR3 is TGTGCCAGCAGCTCCCAGGGACACACGAACACCGGGGAGCTGTTTTTT. Full variable domain (missing parts from reference TRBV7-3 and TRBJ2-2): GAGVSQTPSNKVTEKGKYVELRCDPISGHTALYWYRQSLGQGPEFLIYFQGTGAADDSGLPNDRFFAVRPEGSVSTLKIQRTERGDSAVYLCASSSQGHTNTGELFFGEGSRLTVL.

The V gene is TRBV2, the J gene TRBJ2-7; 13 nucleotides align to TRBD2. This CDR3 comprises 15 residues. V trimming: 5 bases; J trimming: 3 bases; junction bases outside the gene matches: 4. Germline-derived CDR1 and CDR2 are SNHLY and FYNNEI. CDR3 DNA: TGTGCCAGCAGTCAGACTAGCGGGGGGAACTACGAGCAGTACTTC. Residues: CASSQTSGGNYEQYF.

This chain uses TRBV5-1 with TRBJ1-4; tentatively, D is TRBD1 (5 bases). This CDR3 region has 15 residues. CDR1 and CDR2 from the germline V gene are SGHRS and YFSETQ. V lost 4 bases and J 4 bases, leaving 14 bases between the germline ends. In DNA, the CDR3 is TGCGCCAGCAGCCCGGGGGGGTTCTATAATGAAAAACTGTTTTTT. It codes for CASSPGGFYNEKLFF.

This clone was picked up a small number of times. The rearrangement uses TRBV11-2 and TRBJ1-2; D is possibly TRBD1 (5 bases). Trimming removed 4 bases from V and 4 bases from J, with 19 bases in between. CDR3 length: 16 amino acids. In germline, CDR1 is SGHAT, CDR2 FQNNGV. The CDR3 loop is CASSWGGTDRTYGYTF. In nucleotides, the CDR3 is TGTGCCAGCAGCTGGGGCGGGACGGACCGTACCTATGGCTACACCTTC.

The chain employs TRBV5-1 and TRBJ1-1; D call uncertain. The germline V gene encodes CDR1 SGHRS and CDR2 YFSETQ. V gave up 0 bases and J gave up 2 bases, with 8 bases separating them. The CDR3 covers 14 residues. CDR3 DNA sequence: TGCGCCAGCAGCTTGGACAGAAAAAACACTGAAGCTTTCTTT. Its translation is CASSLDRKNTEAFF.

The chain employs TRBV19 and TRBJ1-4; tentative D call: TRBD1 (6 bases). Trimming cost V 11 bases and J 8 bases, with 15 bases left between them. Germline CDR1 and CDR2: LNHDA and SQIVND (reference sequence). The CDR3 extends over 12 amino acids. The CDR3 coding sequence is TGTGCCGGGGGGGCTTCAACAGAAAAACTGTTTTTT. Its protein is CAGGASTEKLFF. Using reference TRBV19 and TRBJ1-4 for the parts outside the CDR3, the full variable domain is DGGITQSPKYLFRKEGQNVTLSCEQNLNHDAMYWYRQDPGQGLRLIYYSQIVNDFQKGDIAEGYSVSREKKESFPLTVTSAQKNPTAFYLCAGGASTEKLFFGSGTQLSVL.

The chain carries TRBV30 and TRBJ2-5, with 8 bases lining up with TRBD1. This CDR3 has 14 residues. V lost 6 bases and J lost 1; bases outside the gene matches: 7. Germline lookup yields CDR1 GTSNPN and CDR2 SVGIG (reference sequence). The CDR3: CACNKDRGQETQYF. The CDR3 DNA is TGTGCCTGTAATAAAGACAGGGGCCAAGAGACCCAGTACTTC.

V usage is TRBV6-2 or TRBV6-3 and J usage is TRBJ1-1; 9 bases fit TRBD1. With V trimmed by 4 bases and J by 5 bases, 5 bases remained unmatched. This CDR3 spans 14 amino acids. Germline CDR1 is MNHEY and CDR2 is SVGEGT. CDR3 nucleotide sequence: TGTGCCAGCAGTTTGACAGGGGGTCTGACTGAAGCTTTCTTT. This encodes CASSLTGGLTEAFF.

The chain combines TRBV7-9 with TRBJ2-7, with D possibly matching TRBD2 (8 bases). The V gene lost 4 bases and the J gene lost 5 bases, with 21 bases spanning the gap. The CDR3 contains 16 residues. CDR1 is SEHNR, CDR2 FQNEAQ, per germline (reference sequence). CDR3 protein: CASSSPGRGRMDEQYF. The CDR3 DNA reads TGTGCCAGCAGCTCGCCCGGGAGGGGGCGGATGGACGAGCAGTACTTC.

This clone was counted only a few times. The V and J genes are TRBV5-8 and TRBJ1-6; perhaps TRBD1 as D (5 bases). V dropped 2 bases and J dropped 7 bases, with 10 bases sitting between them. The CDR3 length is 14 residues. Germline V gene data show CDR1 as SGHTS and CDR2 as YDEGEE. CDR3 nucleotides: TGTGCCAGCAGCTTTAGGGACTTAAATTCACCCCTCCACTTT. Residues: CASSFRDLNSPLHF.

This clone was picked up one time. V is TRBV3-1 (or the pseudogene TRBV3-2) and J is TRBJ1-3; no clear D gene. V was trimmed by 10 bases and J by 0 bases, leaving 13 bases between them. The CDR3 contains 14 residues. The germline V gene has CDR1 LGHDT and CDR2 YNNKEL (reference sequence). CDR3 nucleotide sequence: TGTGCCACCACCCCCGGGAGCTCTGGAAACACCATATATTTT. This codes for CATTPGSSGNTIYF.

CDR3 sequence (DNA): TGCGCCAGCAGTGAGCATCTGGGAGGGGTTTACGAGCAGTACTTC. Protein: CASSEHLGGVYEQYF. The V call is TRBV10-2, the J call TRBJ2-7, with 7 bases aligning to TRBD2. V shed 2 bases and J 4 bases; nucleotides not matched to a gene: 8. The CDR3 is 15 amino acids. Germline V lookup: CDR1 WSHSY, CDR2 SAAADI.

The chain couples TRBV5-6 to TRBJ2-1; TRBD2 agrees at 10 bases. The V gene's germline CDR1 is SGHDT and CDR2 YYEEEE. The CDR3 consists of 15 residues. V dropped 2 bases and J dropped 6; count of bases not matched to a gene: 5. The CDR3 bases are TGTGCCAGCAGCTTAGCGGGGGGGCCTATCAATGAGCAGTTCTTC. Amino acids: CASSLAGGPINEQFF. The full variable domain, rest sourced from reference TRBV5-6 and TRBJ2-1, is DAGVTQSPTHLIKTRGQQVTLRCSPKSGHDTVSWYQQALGQGPQFIFQYYEEEERQRGNFPDRFSGHQFPNYSSELNVNALLLGDSALYLCASSLAGGPINEQFFGPGTRLTVL.

V gene TRBV27 combines with J gene TRBJ1-2, with D maybe TRBD1 (5 bases). This CDR3 spans 15 amino acids. Per germline, CDR1 MNHEY and CDR2 SMNVEV (reference sequence). Trimming left V 10 bases short and J 6 bases short, with 24 bases between. CDR3 coding DNA: TGTGCCATCAGAAGGGGAGGGGTAGACAGTGATGGCTACACCTTC. It translates to CAIRRGGVDSDGYTF.

The chain recombines TRBV13 with TRBJ1-1; no clear D. The CDR3 consists of 14 residues. Germline loops: CDR1 PRHDT, CDR2 FYEKMQ (reference sequence). Trimming left V 2 bases short and J 4 bases short, with 11 bases between. This chain's CDR3 is CASSLRRVTTEAFF. The CDR3 DNA sequence: TGTGCCAGCAGCTTACGCCGGGTTACCACTGAAGCTTTCTTT. Using reference TRBV13 and TRBJ1-1 for the parts outside the CDR3, the full variable domain is AAGVIQSPRHLIKEKRETATLKCYPIPRHDTVYWYQQGPGQDPQFLISFYEKMQSDKGSIPDRFSAQQFSDYHSELNMSSLELGDSALYFCASSLRRVTTEAFFGQGTRLTVV.

CDR3 nucleotides: TGTGCCAGCAGCTTTAGCGGTCCTTCCACAGATACGCAGTATTTT. Translated, it gives CASSFSGPSTDTQYF. This chain connects TRBV11-2 to TRBJ2-3, with a possible D match to TRBD2 (6 bases). This CDR3 is built from 15 residues. With 3 bases removed from V and 2 bases from J, the gap between germline ends came to 12 bases. Looked up from germline, CDR1 is SGHAT and CDR2 is FQNNGV. Full variable domain (rest looked up from reference TRBV11-2 and TRBJ2-3): EAGVAQSPRYKIIEKRQSVAFWCNPISGHATLYWYQQILGQGPKLLIQFQNNGVVDDSQLPKDRFSAERLKGVDSTLKIQPAKLEDSAVYLCASSFSGPSTDTQYFGPGTRLTVL.

Of note for this clone: Other DNA sequences within the sample encode an identical CDR3. The chain employs TRBV9 and TRBJ1-4; no reliable D call. The CDR3 runs 14 residues. Trimming left V 0 bases short and J 5 bases short, with 8 bases between. Germline V gene data show CDR1 as SGDLS and CDR2 as YYNGEE. CDR3 sequence (DNA): TGTGCCAGCAGCGTAGGAAGGGAGAATGAAAAACTGTTTTTT. This translates into CASSVGRENEKLFF. Together with reference TRBV9 and TRBJ1-4, the CDR3 gives the full variable domain: DSGVTQTPKHLITATGQRVTLRCSPRSGDLSVYWYQQSLDQGLQFLIQYYNGEERAKGNILERFSAQQFPDLHSELNLSSLELGDSALYFCASSVGRENEKLFFGSGTQLSVL.

Points on this clone: The germline gene is not matched at one end of the junction; a read error may be the cause. This rearrangement joins TRBV6-1 to TRBJ1-4; no clear D gene. CDR1 and CDR2 from the germline V gene are MNHNS and SASEGT. The CDR3 contains 13 residues. The CDR3 reads CASREVRSGKLFF. CDR3 bases: TGTGCCAGCCGTGAAGTCCGATCGGGAAAACTGTTTTTT.

The chain recombines TRBV2 with TRBJ1-1, with 8 bases fitting TRBD1. J was trimmed by 4 bases and V by 10 bases; bases with no gene match: 11. Germline V gene lookup returns CDR1 SNHLY and CDR2 FYNNEI. This CDR3 region has 14 residues. The DNA of the CDR3 is TGTGCCACCCAACTCCCCAGGGGGCCCACTGAAGCTTTCTTT. Protein product: CATQLPRGPTEAFF.